The T cell receptor (beta chain) described here comes from a study of shared clonotypes between healthy human individuals. Overall study: There were three CD4 naive, three CD4 memory, two CD8 naive and one CD8 memory plates per donor.

The sample holds one count of this clone. Its antigen is unknown. The method was immunoSEQ multiplex PCR; TCRdb's version includes in-frame clones alone and lacks a portion of them. The table has about 2.4 million clones, 90% to 95% seen once. CDR3 size: 16 residues. The germline V gene encodes CDR1 MDHEN and CDR2 SYDVKM. V was cut by 4 bases and J by 3 bases, with 18 bases left in between. Overall study results and limits: Genetic and exposure-history diversity was limited by the small donor number. Across subsets, estimated richness was generally greater for naive than for memory populations.

The chain has TRBV28 and TRBJ1-1; D unresolved. The TCR comes from a young man in good health. The sample taken for sequencing was naive CD4+ T cells sorted from blood. The subset here: CD45RA+ positively selected. The CDR3 region has the DNA TGTGCCAGCAGTTCCTCCCGGCCCGGAGCCGACACTGAAGCTTTCTTT. Residues: CASSSSRPGADTEAFF.